A single sample gave rise to the 4 T cell receptor beta chains below, sequenced in a study of circulating tumor DNA in untreated peripheral T-cell lymphoma. Here immunoSEQ multiplex PCR was the method, and the copy in TCRdb shows in-frame clones only, minus some. Of about 8,900 clones listed, about 84% were seen once; the top ten hold roughly 1.9%. The sample was tumor tissue. The receptors here all came from a human donor with peripheral T-cell lymphoma.

The rearrangement uses TRBV19 and TRBJ2-1, with D possibly matching TRBD1 (6 bases). The CDR3 runs to 12 residues. V was cut by 8 bases and J by 5 bases, with 10 bases left in between. Per the germline V gene, CDR1 is LNHDA and CDR2 is SQIVND (reference sequence). The CDR3 region has the DNA TGTGCCAGTTCAAAGGGGGACAATGAGCAGTTCTTC. Its protein is CASSKGDNEQFF.

The chain uses TRBV10-2 and TRBJ1-2, with 8 bases identical to TRBD1. Trimming took 4 bases from V and 4 from J; bases not matched to a gene: 14. Per germline, CDR1 WSHSY and CDR2 SAAADI. This CDR3 region has 17 residues. For the CDR3, the DNA is TGCGCCAGCAGTGCCGGGACAGGACCCCACAATCTCTATGGCTACACCTTC. It encodes CASSAGTGPHNLYGYTF.

The V gene is TRBV19, the J gene TRBJ1-1; D gene uncertain. V was clipped by 1 base and J by 5 bases, with 14 bases between them. This CDR3 is 15 amino acids long. The germline CDR1 and CDR2 sequences are LNHDA and SQIVND (reference sequence). CDR3 DNA: TGTGCCAGTAGTATAGGTTTCGGAATTTTGACTGAAGCTTTCTTT. Amino acid sequence: CASSIGFGILTEAFF.

The V gene is TRBV19, the J gene TRBJ1-5; no firm D call. This CDR3 is 14 amino acids long. With 5 bases removed from V and 1 base from J, the gap between germline ends came to 9 bases. In germline, CDR1 is LNHDA, CDR2 SQIVND (reference sequence). CDR3 nucleotides: TGTGCCAGTAGTCGGTGGGAGAGCAATCAGCCCCAGCATTTT. Its translation: CASSRWESNQPQHF.